The clone carrying this T cell receptor (beta chain) was seen a handful of times. What it binds is not known. The record originates from a study of T cell responses to AZD1222 COVID-19 vaccine. Broader study findings: CD4 TCRs associated with vaccination spanned spike, dominating at 160-218 and 743-854. After two AZD1222 doses, spike-specific TCR breadth and depth rose versus day 0. Among spike-specific TCRs, nearly half reportedly target unmutated variant regions.

Samples with a second dose at about 4 or about 12 weeks were pooled together. Sequencing was performed with immunoSEQ multiplex PCR; in TCRdb, only in-frame clones are kept and a portion is missing. The sample holds about 120,000 clones; about 94% are singletons and the top ten take 2.9%. The sequence was obtained from an adult who received the AZD1222 COVID-19 vaccine. Sample: peripheral blood, taken 28 days after the second AZD1222 dose.

In DNA, the CDR3 is TGTGCCAGCAGTGACATGGACCGAAGCCCAGGTTCACCCCTCCACTTT. Its protein is CASSDMDRSPGSPLHF. The V call is TRBV2, the J call TRBJ1-6, with D unresolved. The CDR3 length is 16 residues. The germline V and J ends were trimmed by 3 bases and 9 bases, with 18 bases remaining between them. Germline CDR1 and CDR2: SNHLY and FYNNEI.